Shown below are 17 T cell receptor beta chains from a single sample sequenced in a study of T-cell reconstitution after alpha-beta-depleted transplantation in children. Unique molecular identifiers were built into the TCRbeta library. From the PCR reads, TCRdb called clonotypes with MiXCR, one entry per CDR3 protein. In the table there are more than 550,000 distinct CDR3 sequences, roughly a tenth of which are singletons. The specimen comprised PBMCs from the stem cell graft donor, sampled from the stem cell graft. Source of these receptors: a human donor who donated a stem cell graft to a child with acute myeloid leukemia.

This clonotype came up a few times. V usage is TRBV7-2 and J usage is TRBJ1-1, with TRBD1 matching 8 bases. J was trimmed by 0 bases and V by 5 bases; bases with no gene match: 2. The CDR3 runs 14 residues. Germline lookup yields CDR1 SGHTA and CDR2 FQGNSA. The CDR3 region is CASSPGQVNTEAFF. CDR3 bases: TGTGCCAGCAGCCCGGGACAGGTGAACACTGAAGCTTTCTTT.

The chain recombines TRBV10-3 with TRBJ2-2; D unresolved. Trimming stripped 0 bases from V and 1 base from J, with 6 bases between. The germline CDR1 and CDR2 sequences are ENHRY and SYGVKD. The CDR3 is 15 amino acids. DNA for the CDR3: TGTGCCATCAGTGAGTCAGGCCAGAACACCGGGGAGCTGTTTTTT. Its translation is CAISESGQNTGELFF.

About this clonotype itself: A much larger clonotype is one base distant, so this may be a read error. The chain joins TRBV20-1 to TRBJ2-7; 7 nucleotides match TRBD1. V shed 5 bases, J shed 9 bases, and the junction held 4 bases outside the gene matches. This CDR3 region has 10 residues. CDR1 DFQATT and CDR2 SNEGSKA come from the germline V gene (reference sequence). Written as DNA, the CDR3 is TGCAGTGCTGGCCGGGACAGGCAGTACTTC. Its protein product is CSAGRDRQYF.

This clonotype was counted ten times or more. J is TRBJ2-2 and V is TRBV4-3; TRBD1 is a possible D gene (6 bases). Trimming removed 7 bases from V and 2 bases from J, with 11 bases in between. The CDR3 sequence is 14 residues long. Per the germline V gene, CDR1 is LGHNA and CDR2 is YSLEER. CDR3 DNA: TGCGCCAGCAACAGGGCCCTTAACACCGGGGAGCTGTTTTTT. Amino acid sequence: CASNRALNTGELFF.

A few counts support this clonotype. The genes are TRBV29-1 and TRBJ2-7; TRBD2 aligns across 8 bases. Germline V gene data show CDR1 as SQVTM and CDR2 as ANQGSEA. V was pared by 4 bases and J by 4 bases, with 9 bases of the junction left unmatched. The CDR3 is 14 residues long. CDR3 DNA sequence: TGCAGCGTTGTTACTAGCGGTTACGATTACGAGCAGTACTTC. Amino acid sequence: CSVVTSGYDYEQYF.

The sample holds a few counts of this clonotype. The chain joins TRBV5-1 to TRBJ2-3, with unresolved D. CDR1 is SGHRS and CDR2 is YFSETQ in the germline V gene. This CDR3 has 13 amino acids. Trimming removed 4 bases from V and 6 bases from J, with 12 bases in between. CDR3 sequence (DNA): TGCGCCAGCAGCCCGTTTGTGCAGGATACGCAGTATTTT. Amino acid sequence: CASSPFVQDTQYF. Based on the CDR3 plus reference TRBV5-1 and TRBJ2-3, the full variable domain is KAGVTQTPRYLIKTRGQQVTLSCSPISGHRSVSWYQQTPGQGLQFLFEYFSETQRNKGNFPGRFSGRQFSNSRSEMNVSTLELGDSALYLCASSPFVQDTQYFGPGTRLTVL.

The table lists this clonotype with a few counts. CDR3 sequence: CAWGGDYGYTF. In nucleotides, the CDR3 is TGTGCCTGGGGAGGAGACTATGGCTACACCTTC. The V and J genes are TRBV28 and TRBJ1-2; D gene uncertain. With 11 bases removed from V and 3 bases from J, the gap between germline ends came to 10 bases. The germline V gene has CDR1 MDHEN and CDR2 SYDVKM. The CDR3 totals 11 residues.

The table lists this clonotype with a few counts. This chain joins TRBV7-2 and TRBJ2-3; a weak D match, TRBD2 (5 bases). Germline CDR1 and CDR2: SGHTA and FQGNSA. The CDR3 consists of 16 residues. V was trimmed by 6 bases and J by 0 bases, leaving 16 bases between them. Here the CDR3 reads CASSSRPSSSTDTQYF. CDR3 nucleotide sequence: TGTGCCAGCAGTTCTCGACCTAGCAGTAGCACAGATACGCAGTATTTT.

This clonotype was detected ten times or more. The chain combines TRBV29-1 with TRBJ1-2; 7 bases are a match to TRBD1. The CDR3 contains 16 residues. CDR1 and CDR2 (germline): SQVTM, ANQGSEA. V shed 5 bases, J shed 0 bases, and the junction held 12 bases outside the gene matches. CDR3 coding DNA: TGCAGCGTTAGGGGCATAGGACAGGTTCCTAACTATGGCTACACCTTC. Translating it yields CSVRGIGQVPNYGYTF.

This clonotype was counted a few times. The chain carries TRBV28 and TRBJ2-5, with D maybe TRBD2 (6 bases). Looked up from germline, CDR1 is MDHEN and CDR2 is SYDVKM. V was cut by 7 bases and J by 2 bases, with 11 bases left in between. This CDR3 is 13 amino acids long. This chain's CDR3 is CASMGSGQETQYF. As DNA, the CDR3 is TGTGCCAGCATGGGCAGCGGGCAAGAGACCCAGTACTTC.

This clonotype was picked up many times. This chain connects TRBV10-3 to TRBJ2-7; possible D gene TRBD2, 6 bases. This CDR3 has 12 amino acids. CDR1 is ENHRY and CDR2 is SYGVKD in the germline V gene. Deletions cut 11 bases from V and 1 base from J, with 12 bases between. CDR3 region: CACGTGSYEQYF. CDR3 nucleotide sequence: TGTGCCTGTGGGACTGGATCCTACGAGCAGTACTTC.

This clonotype was seen at least ten times. The chain combines TRBV2 with TRBJ2-7; D not certain. The CDR3 runs to 17 residues. V was shortened by 1 base and J by 1 base, with 17 bases between the two germline ends. CDR1 and CDR2 from the germline V gene are SNHLY and FYNNEI. The CDR3 is CASSEGIRTRESYEQYF. The CDR3 region has the DNA TGTGCCAGCAGTGAAGGGATAAGAACAAGGGAATCCTACGAGCAGTACTTC. The complete variable domain, with remaining parts taken from reference TRBV2 and TRBJ2-7, reads EPEVTQTPSHQVTQMGQEVILRCVPISNHLYFYWYRQILGQKVEFLVSFYNNEISEKSEIFDDQFSVERPDGSNFTLKIRSTKLEDSAMYFCASSEGIRTRESYEQYFGPGTRLTVT.

This clonotype turned up a few times. The V call is TRBV20-1, the J call TRBJ2-7; 14 bases fit TRBD2. J lost 6 bases, V lost 6 bases, and 4 bases had no gene match. This CDR3 is built from 13 residues. Germline V gene lookup returns CDR1 DFQATT and CDR2 SNEGSKA (reference sequence). CDR3 bases: TGCAGTGCCGCGACTAGCGGGAGGGGCGAGCAGTACTTC. Translation gives CSAATSGRGEQYF.

The V call is TRBV24-1, the J call TRBJ2-5, with 10 bases fitting TRBD2. J lost 5 bases, V lost 4 bases, and 6 bases had no gene match. CDR1 is KGHDR and CDR2 is SFDVKD in the germline V gene. The CDR3 spans 15 residues. The CDR3 sequence: CATSDPMTSGETQYF. CDR3 DNA sequence: TGTGCCACCAGTGACCCTATGACTAGCGGGGAGACCCAGTACTTC.

This clonotype showed up just a few times. This sequence joins TRBV7-8 and TRBJ2-7; 12 bases are a match to TRBD2. This CDR3 region has 16 residues. Germline CDR1 is SGHVS and CDR2 is FQNEAQ. V gave up 4 bases and J gave up 4 bases; unmatched junction bases: 8. The chain's CDR3 is CASSSGRTSGAYEQYF. In DNA, the CDR3 is TGTGCCAGCAGCTCGGGTCGGACTAGCGGGGCTTACGAGCAGTACTTC.

The J gene is TRBJ1-5, the V gene TRBV24-1; 7 positions agree with TRBD1. The CDR3 contains 15 residues. Germline V lookup: CDR1 KGHDR, CDR2 SFDVKD. V lost 4 bases, J lost 3 bases, and 5 bases stayed unmatched. CDR3 in amino acids: CATSENRGDNQPQHF. CDR3 nucleotide sequence: TGTGCCACCAGTGAAAACAGGGGAGACAATCAGCCCCAGCATTTT.

The table lists this clonotype with many counts. The chain is built from TRBV3-1 and TRBJ2-7, with 9 bases aligning to TRBD2. The length of the CDR3 is 15 residues. Losses at the gene ends were 3 bases for V and 3 bases for J; bases not matched to a gene: 6. Germline CDR1 reads LGHDT; CDR2 reads YNNKEL (reference sequence). This CDR3 reads CASSQLWREGYEQYF. For the CDR3, the DNA is TGTGCCAGCAGCCAGCTCTGGCGGGAGGGCTACGAGCAGTACTTC.